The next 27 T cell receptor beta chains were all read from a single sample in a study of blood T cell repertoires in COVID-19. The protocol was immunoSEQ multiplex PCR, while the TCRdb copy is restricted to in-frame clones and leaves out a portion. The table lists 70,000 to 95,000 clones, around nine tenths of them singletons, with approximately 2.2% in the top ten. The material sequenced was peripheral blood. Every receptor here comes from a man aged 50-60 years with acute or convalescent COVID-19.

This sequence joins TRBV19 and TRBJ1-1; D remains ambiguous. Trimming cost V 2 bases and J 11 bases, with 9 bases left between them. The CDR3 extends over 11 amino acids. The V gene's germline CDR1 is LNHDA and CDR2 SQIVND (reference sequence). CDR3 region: CASSIQVTAFF. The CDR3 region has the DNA TGTGCCAGTAGTATACAGGTTACCGCTTTCTTT. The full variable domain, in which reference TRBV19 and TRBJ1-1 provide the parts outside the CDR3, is DGGITQSPKYLFRKEGQNVTLSCEQNLNHDAMYWYRQDPGQGLRLIYYSQIVNDFQKGDIAEGYSVSREKKESFPLTVTSAQKNPTAFYLCASSIQVTAFFGQGTRLTVV.

This chain's CDR3 is CASSTGVNEKLFF. The CDR3 nucleotides are TGTGCCAGCAGTACAGGAGTTAATGAAAAACTGTTTTTT. This chain joins TRBV28 and TRBJ1-4, with a possible D match to TRBD1 (5 bases). The germline CDR1 and CDR2 sequences are MDHEN and SYDVKM. Trimming removed 5 bases from V and 4 bases from J, with 8 bases in between. The CDR3 consists of 13 residues.

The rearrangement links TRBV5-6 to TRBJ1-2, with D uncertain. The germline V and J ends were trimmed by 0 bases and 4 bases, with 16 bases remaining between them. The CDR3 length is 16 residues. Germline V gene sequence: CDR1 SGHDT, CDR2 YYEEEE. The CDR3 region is CASSLGDPRRSYGYTF. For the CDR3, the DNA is TGTGCCAGCAGCTTGGGTGACCCGAGGAGAAGCTATGGCTACACCTTC.

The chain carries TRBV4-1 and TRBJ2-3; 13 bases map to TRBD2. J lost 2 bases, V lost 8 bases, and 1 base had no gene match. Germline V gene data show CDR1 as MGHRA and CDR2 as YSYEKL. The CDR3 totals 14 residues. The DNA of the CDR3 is TGCGCCAGCGGACTAGCGGGAGCCACAGATACGCAGTATTTT. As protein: CASGLAGATDTQYF.

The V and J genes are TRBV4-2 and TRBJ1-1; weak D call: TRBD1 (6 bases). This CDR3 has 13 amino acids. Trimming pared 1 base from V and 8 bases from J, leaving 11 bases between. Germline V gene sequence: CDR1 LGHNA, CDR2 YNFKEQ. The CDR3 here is CASSQGDRTEAFF. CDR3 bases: TGTGCCAGCAGCCAAGGCGACAGGACAGAAGCTTTCTTT.

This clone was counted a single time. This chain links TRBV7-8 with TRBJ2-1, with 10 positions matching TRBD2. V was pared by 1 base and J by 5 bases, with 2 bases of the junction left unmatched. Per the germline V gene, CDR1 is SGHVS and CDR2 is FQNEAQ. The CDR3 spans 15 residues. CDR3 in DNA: TGTGCCAGCAGCTTAGAAGCGGGAGGGCACAATGAGCAGTTCTTC. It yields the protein CASSLEAGGHNEQFF.

CDR3: CASSIDETEMRITLNSPLHF. The DNA for the CDR3 is TGTGCCAGTAGTATAGATGAGACAGAGATGAGGATTACGCTAAATTCACCCCTCCACTTT. J is TRBJ1-6 and V is TRBV19; possibly TRBD1 for D (5 bases). The germline V and J ends were trimmed by 0 bases and 7 bases, with 25 bases remaining between them. This CDR3 has 20 residues. Germline CDR1 and CDR2: LNHDA and SQIVND (reference sequence).

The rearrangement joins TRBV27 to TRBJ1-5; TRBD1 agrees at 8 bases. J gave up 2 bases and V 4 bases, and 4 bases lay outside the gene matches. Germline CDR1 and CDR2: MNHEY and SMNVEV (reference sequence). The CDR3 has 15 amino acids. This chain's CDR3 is CASSSDRDGNQPQHF. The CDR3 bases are TGTGCCAGCAGTTCGGACAGGGATGGCAATCAGCCCCAGCATTTT.

CDR3 loop: CASSEIRGYEQYV. The CDR3 DNA reads TGTGCCAGCAGTGAGATCCGGGGGTACGAGCAGTACGTC. V and J are TRBV6-1 and TRBJ2-7; D possibly corresponds to TRBD2 (6 bases). CDR1 is MNHNS, CDR2 SASEGT, per germline. The germline V and J ends were trimmed by 3 bases and 4 bases, with 10 bases remaining between them. The CDR3 runs to 13 residues.

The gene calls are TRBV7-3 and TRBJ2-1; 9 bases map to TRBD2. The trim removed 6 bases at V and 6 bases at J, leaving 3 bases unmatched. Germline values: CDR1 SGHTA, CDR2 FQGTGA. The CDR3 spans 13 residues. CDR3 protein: CASSRSGGNEQFF. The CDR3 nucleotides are TGTGCCAGCAGTCGTAGCGGGGGCAATGAGCAGTTCTTC.

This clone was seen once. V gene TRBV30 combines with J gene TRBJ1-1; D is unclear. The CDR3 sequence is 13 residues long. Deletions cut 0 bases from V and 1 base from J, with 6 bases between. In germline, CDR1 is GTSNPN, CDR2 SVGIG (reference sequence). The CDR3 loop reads CAWSVLENTEAFF. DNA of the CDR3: TGTGCCTGGAGTGTACTTGAGAACACTGAAGCTTTCTTT.

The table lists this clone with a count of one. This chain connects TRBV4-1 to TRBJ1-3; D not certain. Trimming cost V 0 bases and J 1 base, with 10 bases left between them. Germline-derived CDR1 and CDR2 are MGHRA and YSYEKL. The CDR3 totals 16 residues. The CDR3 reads CASSQDVVRSGNTIYF. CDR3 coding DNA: TGCGCCAGCAGCCAAGACGTAGTCAGGTCTGGAAACACCATATATTTT.

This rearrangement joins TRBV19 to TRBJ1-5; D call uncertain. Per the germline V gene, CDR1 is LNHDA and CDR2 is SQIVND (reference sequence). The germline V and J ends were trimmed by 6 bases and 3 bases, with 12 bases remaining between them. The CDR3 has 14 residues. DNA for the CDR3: TGTGCCAGTAGGGAGGGTCAGGACAATCAGCCCCAGCATTTT. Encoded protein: CASREGQDNQPQHF.

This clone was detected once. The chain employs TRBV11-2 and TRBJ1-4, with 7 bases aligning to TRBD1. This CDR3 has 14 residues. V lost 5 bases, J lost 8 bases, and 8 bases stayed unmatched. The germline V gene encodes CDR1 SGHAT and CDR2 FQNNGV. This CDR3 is CASSPTGLGEKLFF. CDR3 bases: TGTGCCAGCAGCCCGACAGGGCTCGGGGAAAAACTGTTTTTT. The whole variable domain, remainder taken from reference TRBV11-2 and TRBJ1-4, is EAGVAQSPRYKIIEKRQSVAFWCNPISGHATLYWYQQILGQGPKLLIQFQNNGVVDDSQLPKDRFSAERLKGVDSTLKIQPAKLEDSAVYLCASSPTGLGEKLFFGSGTQLSVL.

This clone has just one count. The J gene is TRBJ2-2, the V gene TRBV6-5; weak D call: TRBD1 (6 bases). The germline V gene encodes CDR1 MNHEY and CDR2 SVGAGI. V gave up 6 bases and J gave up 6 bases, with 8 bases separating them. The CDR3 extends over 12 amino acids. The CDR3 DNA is TGTGCCAGCAGCCGGACAGCCGGGGAGCTGTTTTTT. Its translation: CASSRTAGELFF.

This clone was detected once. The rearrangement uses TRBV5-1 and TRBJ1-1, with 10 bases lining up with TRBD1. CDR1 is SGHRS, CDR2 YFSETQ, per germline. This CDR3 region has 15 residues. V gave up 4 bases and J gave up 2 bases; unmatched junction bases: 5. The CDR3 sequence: CASSLRQGANTEAFF. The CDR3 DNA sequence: TGCGCCAGCAGCCTCCGACAGGGGGCAAACACTGAAGCTTTCTTT.

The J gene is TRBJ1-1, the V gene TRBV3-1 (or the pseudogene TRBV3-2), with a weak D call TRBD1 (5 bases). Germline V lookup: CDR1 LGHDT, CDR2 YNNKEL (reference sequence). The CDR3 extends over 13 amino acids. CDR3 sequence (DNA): TGTGCTTTGCCGGGGGGGAATCCCTCTCGGGCTTTCTTT. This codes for CALPGGNPSRAFF.

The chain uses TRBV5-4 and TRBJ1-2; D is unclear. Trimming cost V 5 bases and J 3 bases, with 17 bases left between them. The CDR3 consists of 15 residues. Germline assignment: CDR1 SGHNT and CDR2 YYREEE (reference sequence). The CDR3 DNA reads TGTGCCAGCAGGGAAGGCACTACTATATACTATGGCTACACCTTC. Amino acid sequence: CASREGTTIYYGYTF.

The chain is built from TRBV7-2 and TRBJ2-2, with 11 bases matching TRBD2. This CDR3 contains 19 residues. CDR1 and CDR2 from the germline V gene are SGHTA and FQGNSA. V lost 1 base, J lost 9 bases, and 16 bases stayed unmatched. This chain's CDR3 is CASSLVSSASGGKGRELFF. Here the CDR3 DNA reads TGTGCCAGCAGCTTAGTTTCTTCGGCTAGCGGGGGGAAGGGGAGGGAGCTGTTTTTT.

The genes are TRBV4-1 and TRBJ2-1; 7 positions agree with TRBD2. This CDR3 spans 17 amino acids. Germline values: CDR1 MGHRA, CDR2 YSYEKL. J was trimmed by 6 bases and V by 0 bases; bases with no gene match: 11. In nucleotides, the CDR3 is TGCGCCAGCAGCCAAGATAATGGGCGGGACTATTGCAATGAGCAGTTCTTC. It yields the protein CASSQDNGRDYCNEQFF.

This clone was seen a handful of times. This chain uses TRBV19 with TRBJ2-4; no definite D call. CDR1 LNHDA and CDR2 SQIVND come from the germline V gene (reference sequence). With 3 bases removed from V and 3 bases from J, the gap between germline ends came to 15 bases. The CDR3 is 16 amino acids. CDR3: CASSMGSGRGKNIQYF. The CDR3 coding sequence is TGTGCCAGTAGTATGGGTTCCGGAAGAGGCAAAAACATTCAGTACTTC.

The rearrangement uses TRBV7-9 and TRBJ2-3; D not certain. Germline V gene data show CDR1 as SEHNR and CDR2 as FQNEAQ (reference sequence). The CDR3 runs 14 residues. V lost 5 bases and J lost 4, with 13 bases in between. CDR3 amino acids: CASSTSRSPDTQYF. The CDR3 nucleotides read TGTGCCAGCAGCACCTCCCGGAGTCCAGATACGCAGTATTTT.

The CDR3 protein is CASSHTPGTSGDEQFF. The CDR3 region has the DNA TGCGCCAGCAGCCACACACCCGGGACTAGCGGGGATGAGCAGTTCTTC. This rearrangement joins TRBV4-1 to TRBJ2-1; 13 bases align to TRBD2. Germline values: CDR1 MGHRA, CDR2 YSYEKL. V lost 3 bases and J lost 8; bases outside the gene matches: 7. This CDR3 is built from 16 residues.

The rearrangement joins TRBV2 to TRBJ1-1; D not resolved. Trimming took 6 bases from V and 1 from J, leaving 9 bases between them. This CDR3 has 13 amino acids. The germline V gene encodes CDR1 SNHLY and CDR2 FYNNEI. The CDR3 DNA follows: TGTGCCAGCAGGGAGGGTCCGAACACTGAAGCTTTCTTT. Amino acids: CASREGPNTEAFF.

CDR3 region: CASSPPGGPWNEQFF. In DNA, the CDR3 is TGTGCCAGCTCTCCCCCGGGAGGGCCTTGGAATGAGCAGTTCTTC. J is TRBJ2-1 and V is TRBV4-2; 8 bases agree with TRBD2. The CDR3 sequence is 15 residues long. Unmatched junction bases numbered 13, after V lost 8 bases and J lost 7 bases. Germline V gene sequence: CDR1 LGHNA, CDR2 YNFKEQ.

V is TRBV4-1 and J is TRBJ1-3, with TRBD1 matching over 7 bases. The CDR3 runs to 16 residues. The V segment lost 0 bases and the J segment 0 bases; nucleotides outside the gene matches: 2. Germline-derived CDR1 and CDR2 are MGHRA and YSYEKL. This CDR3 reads CASSQDWDSSGNTIYF. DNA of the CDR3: TGCGCCAGCAGCCAAGATTGGGACAGCTCTGGAAACACCATATATTTT.

The CDR3 DNA sequence: TGTGCCAGCAGCTTAAGACAATTAATACCCTCTGGGGCCAACGTCCTGACTTTC. Translated, it gives CASSLRQLIPSGANVLTF. The chain is built from TRBV11-2 and TRBJ2-6; D call uncertain. Germline V CDR1 and CDR2: SGHAT, FQNNGV. The CDR3 is 18 amino acids. V lost 2 bases and J 0 bases, leaving 14 bases between the germline ends.